The 27 T cell receptor beta chains below were found in one sample sequenced in a study of blood T cells in healthy people across ages. A second about 7 to 11 cycle PCR used barcoded and J-beta primers. TCRdb ran MiXCR on the 5' RACE reads and lists one entry per CDR3 protein. The sample holds over 600,000 distinct CDR3 sequences, 35% to 50% seen once. Sequencing was done on a sample of blood. These receptors were collected from a man older than 75 in good health.

The chain links TRBV6-6 to TRBJ2-5, with D tentatively TRBD1 or TRBD2 (6 bases each). Trimming took off 0 bases at V and 0 bases at J, with 11 bases between the two ends. From germline, CDR1 is MNHNY and CDR2 SVGAGI (reference sequence). The CDR3 covers 16 residues. CDR3 nucleotide sequence: TGTGCCAGCAGTTACTCGGGGGCGGGGTACCAAGAGACCCAGTACTTC. This encodes CASSYSGAGYQETQYF.

V gene TRBV2 combines with J gene TRBJ1-5, with D unresolved. Trimming took off 6 bases at V and 1 base at J, with 10 bases between the two ends. Germline CDR1 reads SNHLY; CDR2 reads FYNNEI. The CDR3 extends over 14 amino acids. The DNA for the CDR3 is TGTGCCAGCAGCATAAGAGCGAGCAATCAGCCCCAGCATTTT. Its protein is CASSIRASNQPQHF.

This rearrangement joins TRBV4-3 to TRBJ2-3, with TRBD2 identical over 7 bases. The length of the CDR3 is 16 residues. V lost 4 bases and J lost 5; bases outside the gene matches: 12. Germline CDR1 LGHNA, CDR2 YSLEER. This CDR3 reads CASSPRSGREIDTQYF. The CDR3 bases are TGCGCCAGCAGCCCCCGCTCGGGGCGGGAGATAGATACGCAGTATTTT.

The V and J genes are TRBV7-2 and TRBJ2-1; the match to TRBD2 covers 7 bases. The germline V gene encodes CDR1 SGHTA and CDR2 FQGNSA. Losses at the gene ends were 5 bases for V and 5 bases for J; bases not matched to a gene: 15. This CDR3 spans 17 amino acids. The CDR3 loop is CASSLPDLTSRNNEQFF. CDR3 coding DNA: TGTGCCAGCAGCCTTCCGGACCTGACTAGCAGGAACAATGAGCAGTTCTTC.

The sample holds one count of this clonotype. The chain couples TRBV20-1 to TRBJ2-5, with a weak D call TRBD2 (6 bases). This CDR3 has 18 residues. The V gene lost 7 bases and the J gene lost 2 bases, with 29 bases spanning the gap. The germline CDR1 and CDR2 sequences are DFQATT and SNEGSKA (reference sequence). DNA of the CDR3: TGCAGTGGTGGGTCGGGACTCTTAGATTCGGGAATACAAGAGACCCAGTACTTC. This codes for CSGGSGLLDSGIQETQYF.

The chain couples TRBV29-1 to TRBJ2-7, with 11 bases lining up with TRBD1. With V trimmed by 6 bases and J by 3 bases, 4 bases remained unmatched. Germline V CDR1 and CDR2: SQVTM, ANQGSEA. The CDR3 contains 13 residues. The CDR3 DNA sequence: TGCAGCGTGAGGACAGGGGGCGTCTACGAGCAGTACTTC. This codes for CSVRTGGVYEQYF.

The V and J genes are TRBV7-6 and TRBJ2-1; TRBD1 might be the D (6 bases). V shed 5 bases and J shed 0 bases, with 11 bases lying between them. Per the germline V gene, CDR1 is SGHVS and CDR2 is FNYEAQ. The CDR3 has 15 residues. Here the CDR3 reads CASSRTESSYNEQFF. For the CDR3, the DNA is TGTGCCAGCAGCCGGACAGAGAGCTCCTACAATGAGCAGTTCTTC.

This chain links TRBV7-2 with TRBJ1-2; 7 bases are shared with TRBD1. The CDR3 has 14 residues. CDR1 SGHTA and CDR2 FQGNSA come from the germline V gene. The J segment lost 4 bases and the V segment lost 1 base, leaving 3 bases of the junction unmatched. The CDR3 loop is CASSLGTGPYGYTF. The CDR3 nucleotides read TGTGCCAGCAGCTTAGGGACAGGCCCCTATGGCTACACCTTC.

The sample holds a few counts of this clonotype. The V call is TRBV7-3, the J call TRBJ2-3, with 11 bases fitting TRBD2. From germline, CDR1 is SGHTA and CDR2 FQGTGA. The CDR3 is made up of 15 amino acids. Trimming removed 5 bases from V and 3 bases from J; junction bases left unmatched: 4. CDR3 sequence: CASSQLAGDTDTQYF. CDR3 coding DNA: TGTGCCAGCAGCCAACTAGCGGGAGATACAGATACGCAGTATTTT.

This clonotype was counted only a few times. The chain uses TRBV7-2 and TRBJ2-1; TRBD1 or TRBD2 may be the D gene (5 bases each). This CDR3 contains 15 residues. Germline CDR1 is SGHTA and CDR2 is FQGNSA. Trimming took off 1 base at V and 8 bases at J, with 15 bases between the two ends. Here the CDR3 reads CASSLVAQGGHEQFF. CDR3 DNA: TGTGCCAGCAGCTTAGTGGCGCAGGGCGGGCATGAGCAGTTCTTC.

This chain links TRBV20-1 with TRBJ2-7, with TRBD2 matching over 10 bases. Germline CDR1 is DFQATT and CDR2 is SNEGSKA (reference sequence). The CDR3 is 15 amino acids. The V gene end was trimmed by 3 bases and the J gene end by 3 bases; junction bases not matched to a gene: 8. CDR3 nucleotide sequence: TGCAGTGCTAGGAGGGCTAGCGGGAGCAACTACGAGCAGTACTTC. It codes for CSARRASGSNYEQYF.

The gene calls are TRBV12-3 or TRBV12-4 and TRBJ1-5; TRBD1 might be the D (6 bases). This CDR3 is 16 amino acids long. V was cut by 3 bases and J by 0 bases, with 12 bases left in between. The CDR3 coding sequence is TGTGCCAGCAGTTTTGCAGGGGAAAATAGCAATCAGCCCCAGCATTTT. This codes for CASSFAGENSNQPQHF.

This clonotype was observed at least ten times. This sequence joins TRBV12-3 or TRBV12-4 and TRBJ2-7; 8 bases line up with TRBD1. This CDR3 is built from 14 residues. V was pared by 3 bases and J by 6 bases, with 7 bases of the junction left unmatched. CDR3 protein: CASSFTGGNGEQYF. The CDR3 DNA is TGTGCCAGCAGTTTCACAGGGGGGAACGGCGAGCAGTACTTC.

This clonotype has just one count. The chain uses TRBV6-5 and TRBJ2-3; no definite D call. This CDR3 has 15 amino acids. Germline V CDR1 and CDR2: MNHEY, SVGAGI. Trimming removed 0 bases from V and 2 bases from J, with 9 bases in between. The CDR3: CASSYSHGLTDTQYF. The DNA for the CDR3 is TGTGCCAGCAGTTACTCGCATGGCCTCACAGATACGCAGTATTTT.

The genes are TRBV5-1 and TRBJ1-2, with 8 bases lining up with TRBD1. Germline CDR1 and CDR2: SGHRS and YFSETQ. V gave up 1 base and J gave up 4 bases; unmatched junction bases: 6. The CDR3 runs to 15 residues. CDR3 protein: CASSLTGGKGYGYTF. DNA for the CDR3: TGCGCCAGCAGCTTGACAGGGGGGAAGGGCTATGGCTACACCTTC.

V is TRBV20-1 and J is TRBJ2-7; D possibly corresponds to TRBD2 (5 bases). Trimming left V 2 bases short and J 7 bases short, with 15 bases between. Looked up from germline, CDR1 is DFQATT and CDR2 is SNEGSKA (reference sequence). This CDR3 contains 13 residues. This CDR3 is CSARSGYYNEQYF. CDR3 bases: TGCAGTGCTAGATCGGGATACTACAATGAGCAGTACTTC.

There are many counts of this clonotype. The chain links TRBV27 to TRBJ2-7, with D possibly being TRBD2 (6 bases). Trimming took 0 bases from V and 1 from J, leaving 7 bases between them. Per the germline V gene, CDR1 is MNHEY and CDR2 is SMNVEV (reference sequence). CDR3 size: 14 residues. The CDR3, as DNA: TGTGCCAGCAGTTTATCGCGGGAATCCTACGAGCAGTACTTC. Protein sequence: CASSLSRESYEQYF.

This clonotype has more than one count but fewer than ten. V and J are TRBV29-1 and TRBJ2-1; 10 bases fit TRBD2. Germline V gene data show CDR1 as SQVTM and CDR2 as ANQGSEA. The CDR3 runs to 13 residues. V was clipped by 5 bases and J by 8 bases; unmatched bases: 6. CDR3 DNA: TGCAGCGTTCGCGCTAGCGGGGGCGATGAGCAGTTCTTC. This encodes CSVRASGGDEQFF.

This rearrangement joins TRBV20-1 to TRBJ2-3, with 9 bases that match TRBD2. The CDR3 totals 14 residues. Germline CDR1 and CDR2: DFQATT and SNEGSKA (reference sequence). Trimming at V came to 3 bases and at J to 5 bases, leaving 6 bases not matched to a gene. The CDR3 region has the DNA TGCAGTGCTAGGGATATACTAGCGGGAGATACGCAGTATTTT. It yields the protein CSARDILAGDTQYF.

This clonotype appeared a few times. V gene TRBV12-3 or TRBV12-4 combines with J gene TRBJ1-6; 8 nucleotides line up with TRBD1. V gave up 1 base and J gave up 6 bases; unmatched junction bases: 5. The CDR3 totals 16 residues. The CDR3: CASSLVGQGGNSPLHF. The DNA of the CDR3 is TGTGCCAGCAGTTTAGTCGGACAGGGAGGTAATTCACCCCTCCACTTT.

CDR3 DNA sequence: TGCAGTGCTAGGGGCCAAACAGGGAGCCAAGAGACCCAGTACTTC. Amino acid sequence: CSARGQTGSQETQYF. V and J are TRBV20-1 and TRBJ2-5, with D perhaps TRBD1 (6 bases). Germline-derived CDR1 and CDR2 are DFQATT and SNEGSKA (reference sequence). The CDR3 runs 15 residues. Trimming removed 3 bases at V and 1 base at J, with 15 bases between.

This clonotype was seen only a few times. The rearrangement links TRBV7-8 to TRBJ2-7, with a possible D match to TRBD1 (6 bases). This CDR3 region has 14 residues. V was trimmed by 4 bases and J by 1 base, leaving 11 bases between them. CDR1 is SGHVS, CDR2 FQNEAQ, per germline. In nucleotides, the CDR3 is TGTGCCAGCAGCTCCAGGACAGATTCCTACGAGCAGTACTTC. It encodes CASSSRTDSYEQYF.

This clonotype was recorded a few times. This chain uses TRBV27 with TRBJ2-3, with 9 bases identical to TRBD1. J was trimmed by 7 bases and V by 5 bases; bases with no gene match: 10. The CDR3 length is 15 residues. Germline CDR1 is MNHEY and CDR2 is SMNVEV (reference sequence). Here the CDR3 reads CASSPRTGGTHTQYF. The CDR3 coding sequence is TGTGCCAGCAGTCCACGAACAGGGGGCACGCATACGCAGTATTTT.

This chain links TRBV28 with TRBJ1-2; D is possibly TRBD1 (6 bases). The length of the CDR3 is 13 residues. Trimming removed 6 bases at V and 3 bases at J, with 11 bases between. Germline CDR1 reads MDHEN; CDR2 reads SYDVKM. CDR3 sequence: CASRGAADYGYTF. CDR3 DNA: TGTGCCAGCAGGGGGGCAGCAGACTATGGCTACACCTTC.

The V gene is TRBV29-1, the J gene TRBJ1-4; 9 bases match TRBD1. The CDR3 loop spans 12 amino acids. Germline assignment: CDR1 SQVTM and CDR2 ANQGSEA. After removal of 6 bases from V and 8 bases from J, the junction contained 4 bases not matched to a gene. The CDR3 region has the DNA TGCAGCGTGGGACAGGGAAGCGAAAAACTGTTTTTT. This encodes CSVGQGSEKLFF.

The V call is TRBV5-1, the J call TRBJ1-1; D gene uncertain. Germline V lookup: CDR1 SGHRS, CDR2 YFSETQ. V lost 0 bases, J lost 7 bases, and 13 bases lay in between. The CDR3 contains 14 residues. CDR3 loop: CASSLEYRSSEAFF. For the CDR3, the DNA is TGCGCCAGCAGCTTGGAATATCGCTCCAGTGAAGCTTTCTTT.

The chain couples TRBV6-5 to TRBJ2-2, with 7 bases identical to TRBD1. The CDR3 loop spans 13 amino acids. The ends lost 5 bases at V and 6 bases at J; junction bases unmatched: 3. In germline, CDR1 is MNHEY, CDR2 SVGAGI. Written as DNA, the CDR3 is TGTGCCAGCAGTGACAGGGTTCCCGGGGAGCTGTTTTTT. It encodes CASSDRVPGELFF.